This is a list of T cell receptor beta chains from one sample in a study of T cells after somatic rescue of genetic block. The assay was immunoSEQ multiplex PCR, and TCRdb's table has in-frame clones only and misses some. This table holds approximately 58,000 clones, around 96% found once. The specimen sequenced was peripheral blood mononuclear cells (PBMCs). The source is a child less than two years old. The CDR3 runs from the conserved cysteine through the conserved F or W. Fields, in order: J gene, V gene, CDR3 protein.

j_gene: TRBJ2-1; v_gene: TRBV6-1; CDR3aa: CASRGLAGSYNEQFF
j_gene: TRBJ2-3; v_gene: TRBV29-1; CDR3aa: CSVELAGGRTDTQYF
j_gene: TRBJ2-7; v_gene: TRBV2; CDR3aa: CASTDGAYEQYF
j_gene: TRBJ1-4; v_gene: TRBV27; CDR3aa: CASSLSWDRGLFF
j_gene: TRBJ2-3; v_gene: TRBV9; CDR3aa: CASSASGRNTDTQYF
j_gene: TRBJ2-7; v_gene: TRBV6-5; CDR3aa: CASSYRDRGYEQYF
j_gene: TRBJ1-4; v_gene: TRBV6-5; CDR3aa: CASSQTEKLFF
j_gene: TRBJ1-6; v_gene: TRBV18; CDR3aa: CASSQGNSPLHF
j_gene: TRBJ2-7; v_gene: TRBV19; CDR3aa: CASSTSRSSYEQYF
j_gene: TRBJ1-3; v_gene: TRBV5-8; CDR3aa: CASSLESGRSGNTIYF
j_gene: TRBJ1-1; v_gene: TRBV28; CDR3aa: CASSSQTGPEAFF